These 6 T cell receptor beta chains came from one sample sequenced in a study of OX40 agonist ivuxolimab in advanced cancers. Generated by immunoSEQ multiplex PCR, the TCRdb table keeps only in-frame clones and is missing some. The data show more than 85,000 clones, less than 95% seen once. Sequences were derived from CD4+ or CD8+ T cells sorted from blood, sampled in a trial of the OX40 agonist ivuxolimab. The receptors here all came from an adult with an advanced solid tumor such as melanoma, head and neck, liver or kidney cancer.

The V gene is TRBV19, the J gene TRBJ1-1, with unresolved D. This CDR3 has 14 residues. The germline gives CDR1 LNHDA, CDR2 SQIVND (reference sequence). Trimming cost V 5 bases and J 4 bases, with 14 bases left between them. The CDR3: CASSPGLRGTEAFF. The CDR3 DNA reads TGTGCCAGTAGTCCGGGGTTGCGGGGCACTGAAGCTTTCTTT.

The J gene is TRBJ1-2, the V gene TRBV6-1, with D hard to call. The CDR3 length is 14 residues. Trimming stripped 0 bases from V and 2 bases from J, with 7 bases between. Germline V gene data show CDR1 as MNHNS and CDR2 as SASEGT. CDR3 coding DNA: TGTGCCAGCAGTGAAGCTGGGGAAAACTATGGCTACACCTTC. This gives the protein CASSEAGENYGYTF.

The chain joins TRBV10-3 to TRBJ1-3, with D possibly being TRBD1 (5 bases). This CDR3 has 15 residues. Germline lookup yields CDR1 ENHRY and CDR2 SYGVKD. Between the trimmed V and J ends, which lost 5 bases and 2 bases, there was a span of 13 bases. Here the CDR3 DNA reads TGTGCCATCAGTTCAGGGACGACCCCTGGAAACACCATATATTTT. It translates to CAISSGTTPGNTIYF.

In this sample, this clone turned up once. The rearrangement joins TRBV11-3 to TRBJ2-7; TRBD1 is a possible D gene (6 bases). Germline-derived CDR1 and CDR2 are SGHNT and YENEEA. This CDR3 region has 14 residues. Trimming left V 5 bases short and J 0 bases short, with 11 bases between. The DNA of the CDR3 is TGTGCCAGCAGCGCGACAGGACTCTCCTACGAGCAGTACTTC. This translates into CASSATGLSYEQYF.

The DNA of the CDR3 is TGTGCCAGCAGTGAATCGGGACTGCTCTCCTACGAGCAGTACTTC. Amino acid sequence: CASSESGLLSYEQYF. The gene calls are TRBV2 and TRBJ2-7; D might be TRBD2 (6 bases). Germline CDR1 is SNHLY and CDR2 is FYNNEI. V was trimmed by 2 bases and J by 0 bases, leaving 11 bases between them. The CDR3 covers 15 residues. Variable domain in full (rest from reference TRBV2 and TRBJ2-7): EPEVTQTPSHQVTQMGQEVILRCVPISNHLYFYWYRQILGQKVEFLVSFYNNEISEKSEIFDDQFSVERPDGSNFTLKIRSTKLEDSAMYFCASSESGLLSYEQYFGPGTRLTVT.

This clone showed up just once. The chain combines TRBV7-9 with TRBJ2-3; D gene unclear. V shed 1 base and J shed 2 bases, with 10 bases lying between them. CDR1 and CDR2 (germline): SEHNR, FQNEAQ (reference sequence). This CDR3 has 15 amino acids. CDR3: CASSLVILSTDTQYF. The DNA of the CDR3 is TGTGCCAGCAGCTTAGTTATCCTTTCCACAGATACGCAGTATTTT.